A single sample is the source of the 30 T cell receptor beta chains below, sequenced in a study of T cell responses to AZD1222 COVID-19 vaccine. Libraries were prepared by immunoSEQ multiplex PCR; TCRdb keeps only in-frame clonotypes and omits some of them. The sample lists some 130,000 clones; 89% were seen once. The sequencing here drew on peripheral blood, taken on day 0 of AZD1222 vaccination. All receptors come from an adult in good health.

The gene calls are TRBV10-3 and TRBJ2-1; TRBD2 aligns across 8 bases. The germline V gene has CDR1 ENHRY and CDR2 SYGVKD. V was clipped by 2 bases and J by 10 bases; unmatched bases: 7. This CDR3 region has 14 residues. The CDR3 sequence is CAISETAGVGEQFF. CDR3 nucleotide sequence: TGTGCCATCAGTGAGACAGCGGGGGTCGGCGAGCAGTTCTTC.

The chain combines TRBV2 with TRBJ2-5; a possible D gene is TRBD2 (6 bases). The germline V gene has CDR1 SNHLY and CDR2 FYNNEI. The CDR3 consists of 15 residues. The V end was cut by 4 bases, the J end by 5 bases, with 17 bases between. As DNA, the CDR3 is TGTGCCAGCAGTGTGCAGGGACTCTCGGGCGAGACCCAGTACTTC. The encoded protein is CASSVQGLSGETQYF.

V usage is TRBV2 and J usage is TRBJ2-3; 7 nucleotides match TRBD1. Germline loops: CDR1 SNHLY, CDR2 FYNNEI. V dropped 4 bases and J dropped 1; count of bases not matched to a gene: 11. This CDR3 is 17 amino acids long. The CDR3 is CASSGQGRGSGTDTQYF. CDR3 nucleotides: TGTGCCAGCAGTGGACAGGGACGCGGGTCCGGCACAGATACGCAGTATTTT.

The V call is TRBV3-1 (or the pseudogene TRBV3-2), the J call TRBJ2-7; perhaps TRBD1 as D (6 bases). Germline V lookup: CDR1 LGHDT, CDR2 YNNKEL (reference sequence). The CDR3 is 14 residues long. V dropped 4 bases and J dropped 2 bases, with 12 bases sitting between them. The CDR3 spells CASSRQGSTYEQYF. CDR3 bases: TGTGCCAGCAGCCGCCAGGGGTCCACCTACGAGCAGTACTTC.

The gene calls are TRBV12-3 or TRBV12-4 and TRBJ2-7; TRBD2 matches at 7 bases. The J segment lost 3 bases and the V segment lost 1 base, leaving 0 bases of the junction unmatched. This CDR3 comprises 13 residues. CDR3 residues: CASSLGGGYEQYF. In DNA form, the CDR3 reads TGTGCCAGCAGTTTAGGCGGGGGCTACGAGCAGTACTTC.

This chain connects TRBV11-2 to TRBJ1-3, with D unresolved. The CDR3 contains 13 residues. CDR1 is SGHAT and CDR2 is FQNNGV in the germline V gene. Trimming stripped 2 bases from V and 2 bases from J, with 4 bases between. CDR3 loop: CASSLSPGNTIYF. CDR3 bases: TGTGCCAGCAGCTTAAGTCCTGGAAACACCATATATTTT.

The chain uses TRBV7-2 and TRBJ1-4, with TRBD1 identical over 8 bases. CDR3 length: 16 amino acids. Germline V lookup: CDR1 SGHTA, CDR2 FQGNSA. The V segment lost 0 bases and the J segment 5 bases; nucleotides outside the gene matches: 5. The CDR3 reads CASSLAKTGVNEKLFF. DNA of the CDR3: TGTGCCAGCAGCTTAGCGAAGACAGGGGTCAATGAAAAACTGTTTTTT.

The chain links TRBV27 to TRBJ1-3; possibly TRBD1 for D (6 bases). This CDR3 has 15 amino acids. Germline lookup yields CDR1 MNHEY and CDR2 SMNVEV (reference sequence). V lost 1 base to trimming and J lost 2 bases, with 9 bases between them. Written as DNA, the CDR3 is TGTGCCAGCAGTTTATTCGGGGACACTGGAAACACCATATATTTT. Residues: CASSLFGDTGNTIYF.

The genes are TRBV7-2 and TRBJ1-6; D call uncertain. The germline V gene has CDR1 SGHTA and CDR2 FQGNSA. Trimming stripped 0 bases from V and 6 bases from J, with 3 bases between. The CDR3 length is 13 residues. CDR3 region: CASSLAGNSPLHF. CDR3 nucleotide sequence: TGTGCCAGCAGCTTAGCGGGTAATTCACCCCTCCACTTT.

In DNA form, the CDR3 reads TGCGCCAGCAGCCAAGATCAAGGCGTGAGGGCCTGGGATACTTTCTTT. Its translation: CASSQDQGVRAWDTFF. The chain is built from TRBV4-3 and TRBJ1-1; no definite D call. Trimming removed 0 bases at V and 12 bases at J, with 23 bases between. This CDR3 region has 16 residues. Germline-derived CDR1 and CDR2 are LGHNA and YSLEER.

The rearrangement uses TRBV5-1 and TRBJ1-1; D is unresolved. In germline, CDR1 is SGHRS, CDR2 YFSETQ. The CDR3 length is 13 residues. Trimming took off 4 bases at V and 0 bases at J, with 7 bases between the two ends. The chain's CDR3 is CASSKDLNTEAFF. The CDR3 DNA reads as TGCGCCAGCAGCAAGGACTTGAACACTGAAGCTTTCTTT.

The chain has TRBV4-1 and TRBJ1-2, with a tentative D call TRBD1 (6 bases). The CDR3 extends over 16 amino acids. Between the trimmed V and J ends, which lost 1 base and 2 bases, there was a span of 14 bases. Germline values: CDR1 MGHRA, CDR2 YSYEKL. The CDR3 nucleotides read TGCGCCAGCAGCCAAGCCTCACAGGGATTGAACTATGGCTACACCTTC. Amino acids: CASSQASQGLNYGYTF.

The genes are TRBV18 and TRBJ2-7, with unresolved D. Trimming took off 4 bases at V and 2 bases at J, with 12 bases between the two ends. The germline V gene has CDR1 KGHSH and CDR2 LQKENI. This CDR3 is 14 amino acids long. The CDR3, as DNA: TGTGCCAGCTCACATAGGGCCCCCGCCTACGAGCAGTACTTC. It translates to CASSHRAPAYEQYF.

The genes are TRBV7-2 and TRBJ1-2; D remains ambiguous. CDR1 SGHTA and CDR2 FQGNSA come from the germline V gene. Trimming left V 1 base short and J 3 bases short, with 6 bases between. The CDR3 contains 13 residues. The CDR3: CASSLGADYGYTF. The CDR3 DNA reads as TGTGCCAGCAGCTTAGGGGCGGACTATGGCTACACCTTC. The complete variable domain, with remaining parts taken from reference TRBV7-2 and TRBJ1-2, reads GAGVSQSPSNKVTEKGKDVELRCDPISGHTALYWYRQSLGQGLEFLIYFQGNSAPDKSGLPSDRFSAERTGGSVSTLTIQRTQQEDSAVYLCASSLGADYGYTFGSGTRLTVV.

The chain has TRBV24-1 and TRBJ1-2, with 10 nucleotides matching TRBD1. CDR3 length equals 14 residues. CDR1 is KGHDR, CDR2 SFDVKD, per germline. V was clipped by 2 bases and J by 7 bases; unmatched bases: 3. The CDR3, as DNA: TGTGCCACCAGTGATTGGACAGGGGGAGCTGGCTACACCTTC. It translates to CATSDWTGGAGYTF.

CDR3 sequence reads: CASLVESSNTGELFF. The CDR3 bases are TGTGCCAGCTTAGTAGAATCCTCGAACACCGGGGAGCTGTTTTTT. The genes are TRBV2 and TRBJ2-2; D gene unclear. There are 15 residues in the CDR3. From germline, CDR1 is SNHLY and CDR2 FYNNEI. Trimming cost V 8 bases and J 0 bases, with 13 bases left between them.

This rearrangement joins TRBV11-2 to TRBJ2-5; tentative D call: TRBD1 (6 bases). V was trimmed by 0 bases and J by 10 bases, leaving 9 bases between them. The CDR3 totals 12 residues. CDR1 and CDR2 from the germline V gene are SGHAT and FQNNGV. The CDR3 is CASSLEGGNQYF. The CDR3 DNA reads TGTGCCAGCAGCTTAGAAGGGGGAAACCAGTACTTC.

V is TRBV10-2 and J is TRBJ2-7, with TRBD1 matching 10 bases. V lost 7 bases and J lost 3; bases outside the gene matches: 9. This CDR3 contains 15 residues. Germline CDR1 WSHSY, CDR2 SAAADI. The CDR3 sequence is CASTATGTGDYEQYF. CDR3 DNA: TGCGCCAGCACCGCGACCGGGACAGGGGACTACGAGCAGTACTTC.

This rearrangement joins TRBV7-8 to TRBJ1-6, with D perhaps matching TRBD1 (5 bases). The CDR3 covers 16 residues. Germline CDR1 SGHVS, CDR2 FQNEAQ. The germline V and J ends were trimmed by 4 bases and 6 bases, with 16 bases remaining between them. The CDR3 sequence: CASSSLGDPTNSPLHF. CDR3 sequence (DNA): TGTGCCAGCAGCTCATTGGGGGACCCGACTAATTCACCCCTCCACTTT.

The rearrangement joins TRBV18 to TRBJ1-2; 7 nucleotides match TRBD1. After removal of 3 bases from V and 0 bases from J, the junction contained 7 bases not matched to a gene. In germline, CDR1 is KGHSH, CDR2 LQKENI. The CDR3 extends over 16 amino acids. The CDR3 loop is CASSPATGDANYGYTF. The CDR3 DNA reads TGTGCCAGCTCACCGGCCACAGGGGACGCTAACTATGGCTACACCTTC.

The rearrangement uses TRBV30 and TRBJ1-1, with unresolved D. CDR1 is GTSNPN, CDR2 SVGIG, per germline (reference sequence). Trimming shortened V by 0 bases and J by 5 bases, and 10 bases separated the two germline ends. The CDR3 contains 13 residues. CDR3 nucleotide sequence: TGTGCCTGGAGTGTCTCGGGGAGAACTGAAGCTTTCTTT. Amino acids: CAWSVSGRTEAFF.

The chain recombines TRBV7-9 with TRBJ1-1, with D possibly matching TRBD1 (6 bases). Trimming shortened V by 6 bases and J by 5 bases, and 19 bases separated the two germline ends. The CDR3 spans 15 residues. CDR1 is SEHNR and CDR2 is FQNEAQ in the germline V gene (reference sequence). The CDR3: CASRLQSHRETEAFF. As DNA, the CDR3 is TGTGCCAGCAGACTTCAGAGCCACAGGGAAACTGAAGCTTTCTTT.

This clone occurred a few times. The chain combines TRBV19 with TRBJ1-5; tentative D call: TRBD1 (5 bases). Germline V lookup: CDR1 LNHDA, CDR2 SQIVND (reference sequence). This CDR3 has 13 residues. Trimming removed 3 bases from V and 7 bases from J, with 10 bases in between. For the CDR3, the DNA is TGTGCCAGTAGTATCAAGGGGACCCAGCCCCAGCATTTT. Translating it yields CASSIKGTQPQHF.

J is TRBJ1-1 and V is TRBV5-1; TRBD1 aligns across 7 bases. The length of the CDR3 is 16 residues. CDR1 is SGHRS and CDR2 is YFSETQ in the germline V gene. The J segment lost 0 bases and the V segment lost 6 bases, leaving 11 bases of the junction unmatched. The CDR3 here is CASTRQGGEVNTEAFF. The CDR3 bases are TGCGCCAGCACCCGACAGGGTGGGGAAGTGAACACTGAAGCTTTCTTT.

V gene TRBV6-5 combines with J gene TRBJ2-6; D is tentatively TRBD1 or TRBD2 (6 bases each). Germline lookup yields CDR1 MNHEY and CDR2 SVGAGI. The V end was cut by 7 bases, the J end by 1 base, with 11 bases between. This CDR3 has 15 amino acids. CDR3 residues: CASNVGGSGANVLTF. The CDR3 DNA follows: TGTGCCAGCAACGTAGGGGGGTCTGGGGCCAACGTCCTGACTTTC.

The chain carries TRBV18 and TRBJ2-7, with D perhaps TRBD1 (5 bases). This CDR3 contains 13 residues. The V and J ends lost 6 bases and 0 bases respectively, with 9 bases between them. Germline V CDR1 and CDR2: KGHSH, LQKENI. The CDR3 DNA reads as TGTGCCAGCTCTAAACAGGACTCCTACGAGCAGTACTTC. Translated: CASSKQDSYEQYF. Combining the CDR3 with reference TRBV18 and TRBJ2-7 gives the whole variable domain NAGVMQNPRHLVRRRGQEARLRCSPMKGHSHVYWYRQLPEEGLKFMVYLQKENIIDESGMPKERFSAEFPKEGPSILRIQQVVRGDSAAYFCASSKQDSYEQYFGPGTRLTVT.

The chain has TRBV4-1 and TRBJ1-2; TRBD1 matches 8 bases. This CDR3 has 15 residues. CDR1 is MGHRA and CDR2 is YSYEKL in the germline V gene. V lost 0 bases and J lost 8; bases outside the gene matches: 8. The CDR3 protein is CASSQDRDRLGGYTF. The DNA for the CDR3 is TGCGCCAGCAGCCAAGATCGGGACAGGCTGGGAGGCTACACCTTC.

This chain uses TRBV27 with TRBJ2-1, with a weak D call TRBD1 (6 bases). Germline CDR1 reads MNHEY; CDR2 reads SMNVEV (reference sequence). Trimming stripped 5 bases from V and 1 base from J, with 15 bases between. CDR3 length: 16 amino acids. The CDR3 loop is CASSLGTTLSYNEQFF. For the CDR3, the DNA is TGTGCCAGCAGTCTCGGGACAACGTTATCCTACAATGAGCAGTTCTTC.

This chain connects TRBV19 to TRBJ1-3, with D tentatively TRBD1 (6 bases). V was shortened by 6 bases and J by 0 bases, with 15 bases between the two germline ends. The CDR3 spans 16 residues. Per the germline V gene, CDR1 is LNHDA and CDR2 is SQIVND (reference sequence). The CDR3 sequence: CASRVGGQYSGNTIYF. DNA of the CDR3: TGTGCCAGTAGAGTGGGGGGCCAATACTCTGGAAACACCATATATTTT.

This chain uses TRBV3-1 (or the pseudogene TRBV3-2) with TRBJ2-5; the D gene could be TRBD1 or TRBD2 (6 bases each). CDR1 is LGHDT, CDR2 YNNKEL, per germline (reference sequence). With 5 bases removed from V and 5 bases from J, the gap between germline ends came to 15 bases. The CDR3 has 14 amino acids. The CDR3 nucleotides are TGTGCCAGCAGCACTCGAGGGGGGCGGGAGACCCAGTACTTC. Translated: CASSTRGGRETQYF.